Below are 8 T cell receptor beta chains sequenced from a single sample in a study of cytomegalovirus exposure and HLA in healthy donors. PCR involved 60 Vbeta and 13 Jbeta primers. Sequencing was performed with immunoSEQ multiplex PCR; in TCRdb, only in-frame clones are kept and a portion is missing. This sample yields 90,000 to 100,000 clones, of which around 74% are seen a single time; approximately 1.8% belongs to the top ten. The sequenced material came from PBMCs. These receptors were collected from a male donor in good health and CMV-seronegative.

The gene calls are TRBV28 and TRBJ1-2, with D perhaps TRBD1 (6 bases). Germline assignment: CDR1 MDHEN and CDR2 SYDVKM. The CDR3 has 13 amino acids. V shed 6 bases and J shed 4 bases, with 12 bases lying between them. CDR3 DNA sequence: TGTGCCAGCAGACCCACAGGGCCCTATGGCTACACCTTC. Translated: CASRPTGPYGYTF.

The rearrangement joins TRBV28 to TRBJ2-1; 12 bases are shared with TRBD2. Trimming cost V 3 bases and J 7 bases; bases outside gene matches: 10. Germline V gene lookup returns CDR1 MDHEN and CDR2 SYDVKM. The length of the CDR3 is 17 residues. The CDR3 protein is CASSFSRLAGVGNEQFF. DNA for the CDR3: TGTGCCAGCAGTTTCTCACGACTAGCGGGAGTGGGAAATGAGCAGTTCTTC.

The chain combines TRBV28 with TRBJ1-1, with 9 bases fitting TRBD1. The CDR3 has 16 amino acids. CDR1 and CDR2 from the germline V gene are MDHEN and SYDVKM. Trimming removed 1 base from V and 6 bases from J; junction bases left unmatched: 9. The CDR3 DNA reads TGTGCCAGCAGTTTATTTATACAGGGGGCGAGGGCTGAAGCTTTCTTT. Protein sequence: CASSLFIQGARAEAFF.

The chain links TRBV4-2 to TRBJ2-1, with 9 bases matching TRBD1. CDR1 and CDR2 (germline): LGHNA, YNFKEQ. V trimming: 4 bases; J trimming: 8 bases; junction bases outside the gene matches: 6. CDR3 length equals 14 residues. The CDR3 loop is CASSLTGQGYEQFF. The CDR3 DNA follows: TGTGCCAGCAGCCTCACGGGACAGGGCTATGAGCAGTTCTTC.

The chain employs TRBV4-3 and TRBJ1-4; TRBD1 is a possible D gene (5 bases). The germline V and J ends were trimmed by 0 bases and 12 bases, with 14 bases remaining between them. Germline V lookup: CDR1 LGHNA, CDR2 YSLEER. This CDR3 contains 14 residues. The CDR3: CASSQEAGPEELFF. The CDR3 DNA reads TGCGCCAGCAGCCAAGAGGCAGGGCCCGAGGAACTGTTTTTT.

This clone was observed once. The chain has TRBV7-2 and TRBJ2-2; possible D gene TRBD1, 6 bases. V was clipped by 6 bases and J by 6 bases, with 14 bases between them. CDR1 and CDR2 from the germline V gene are SGHTA and FQGNSA. The CDR3 covers 14 residues. The CDR3 DNA is TGTGCCAGCAGTTCAGGGGCGCACTCCGGGGAGCTGTTTTTT. It translates to CASSSGAHSGELFF. The whole variable domain, filled in from reference TRBV7-2 and TRBJ2-2, reads GAGVSQSPSNKVTEKGKDVELRCDPISGHTALYWYRQSLGQGLEFLIYFQGNSAPDKSGLPSDRFSAERTGGSVSTLTIQRTQQEDSAVYLCASSSGAHSGELFFGEGSRLTVL.

The chain uses TRBV14 and TRBJ1-4; 8 bases agree with TRBD1. V lost 2 bases to trimming and J lost 9 bases; unmatched junction nucleotides: 8. The CDR3 extends over 15 amino acids. Germline V CDR1 and CDR2: SGHDN, FVKESK. CDR3 sequence reads: CASSQKMGTGKKLFF. CDR3 bases: TGTGCCAGCAGCCAAAAGATGGGGACAGGAAAAAAACTGTTTTTT. Based on the CDR3 plus reference TRBV14 and TRBJ1-4, the full variable domain is EAGVTQFPSHSVIEKGQTVTLRCDPISGHDNLYWYRRVMGKEIKFLLHFVKESKQDESGMPNNRFLAERTGGTYSTLKVQPAELEDSGVYFCASSQKMGTGKKLFFGSGTQLSVL.

The V call is TRBV5-6, the J call TRBJ2-7, with D possibly TRBD1 on 6 matching bases. V lost 0 bases and J lost 2, with 12 bases in between. The CDR3 is 15 amino acids. From germline, CDR1 is SGHDT and CDR2 YYEEEE. As DNA, the CDR3 is TGTGCCAGCAGCTTGGTACAGGGTAGGACCTACGAGCAGTACTTC. This gives the protein CASSLVQGRTYEQYF.